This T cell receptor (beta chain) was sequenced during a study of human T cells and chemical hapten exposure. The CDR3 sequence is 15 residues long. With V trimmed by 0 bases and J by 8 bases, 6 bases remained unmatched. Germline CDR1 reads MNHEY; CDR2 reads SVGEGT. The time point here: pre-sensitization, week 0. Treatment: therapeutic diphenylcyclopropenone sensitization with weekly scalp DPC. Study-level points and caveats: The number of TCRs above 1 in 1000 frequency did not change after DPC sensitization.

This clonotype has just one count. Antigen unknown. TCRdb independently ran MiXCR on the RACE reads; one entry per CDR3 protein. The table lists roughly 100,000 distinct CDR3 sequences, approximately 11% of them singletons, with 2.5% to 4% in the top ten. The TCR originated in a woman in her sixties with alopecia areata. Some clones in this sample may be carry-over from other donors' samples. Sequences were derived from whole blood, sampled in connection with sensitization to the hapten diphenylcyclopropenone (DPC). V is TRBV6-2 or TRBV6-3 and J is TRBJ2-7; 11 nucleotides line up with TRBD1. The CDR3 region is CASSYSDRGLAQQYF. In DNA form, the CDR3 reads TGTGCCAGCAGTTACTCGGACAGGGGGCTAGCTCAGCAGTACTTC.